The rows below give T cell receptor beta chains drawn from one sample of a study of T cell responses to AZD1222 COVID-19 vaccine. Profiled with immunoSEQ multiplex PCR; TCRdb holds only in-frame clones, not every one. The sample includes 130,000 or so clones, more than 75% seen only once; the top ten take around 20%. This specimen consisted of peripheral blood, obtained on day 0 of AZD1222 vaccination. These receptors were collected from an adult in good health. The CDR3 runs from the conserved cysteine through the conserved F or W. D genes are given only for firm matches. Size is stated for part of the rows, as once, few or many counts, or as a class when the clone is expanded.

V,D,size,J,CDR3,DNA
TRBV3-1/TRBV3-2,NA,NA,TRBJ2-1,CASSHRGGEQFF,TGTGCCAGCAGCCACAGGGGCGGTGAGCAGTTCTTC
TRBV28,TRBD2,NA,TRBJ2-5,CASRPGTTVQTQYF,TGTGCCAGCAGACCCGGGACTACAGTTCAGACCCAGTACTTC
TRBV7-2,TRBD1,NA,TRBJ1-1,CASTPGDRAATEAFF,TGTGCCAGCACCCCTGGGGACAGGGCGGCCACTGAAGCTTTCTTT
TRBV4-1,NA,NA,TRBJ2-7,CASSPRGLAHEQYF,TGCGCCAGCAGCCCGCGGGGTTTAGCCCACGAGCAGTACTTC
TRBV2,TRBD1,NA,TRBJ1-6,CASSEGTGRRNSPLHF,TGTGCCAGCAGTGAAGGGACAGGCCGGAGGAATTCACCCCTCCACTTT
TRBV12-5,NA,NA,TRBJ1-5,CASGLAEGHSGRSNQPQHF,TGTGCTAGTGGTTTGGCAGAGGGACATTCCGGACGTAGCAATCAGCCCCAGCATTTT
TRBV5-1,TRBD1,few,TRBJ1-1,CASCETGGTTEAFF,TGCGCCAGCTGCGAGACAGGGGGGACCACTGAAGCTTTCTTT
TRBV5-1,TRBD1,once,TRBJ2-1,CASRDREYNEQFF,TGCGCCAGCCGGGACAGGGAATACAATGAGCAGTTCTTC
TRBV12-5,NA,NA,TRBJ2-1,CASALSGAVAYNEQFF,TGTGCTAGTGCCCTTAGCGGAGCGGTAGCCTACAATGAGCAGTTCTTC
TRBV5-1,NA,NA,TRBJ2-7,CASSPPRGYEQYF,TGCGCCAGCAGCCCCCCAAGGGGCTACGAGCAGTACTTC
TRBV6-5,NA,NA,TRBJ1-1,CASSYIQGTEAFF,TGTGCCAGCAGTTACATTCAGGGCACTGAAGCTTTCTTT
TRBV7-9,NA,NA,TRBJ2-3,CASSLGTVPTDTQYF,TGTGCCAGCAGCTTAGGGACCGTTCCTACAGATACGCAGTATTTT
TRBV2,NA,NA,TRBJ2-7,CASAQESQYSYEQYF,TGTGCCAGTGCCCAGGAGAGCCAGTACTCCTACGAGCAGTACTTC
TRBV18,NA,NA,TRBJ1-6,CASSPNPVGTSPLHF,TGTGCCAGCTCACCAAATCCCGTAGGAACTTCACCCCTCCACTTT
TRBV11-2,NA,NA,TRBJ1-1,CASSLGPTGGTEAFF,TGTGCCAGCAGCTTAGGGCCTACGGGGGGCACTGAAGCTTTCTTT
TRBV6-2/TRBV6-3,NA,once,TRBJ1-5,CASSSTGGALGNQPQHF,TGTGCCAGCAGTTCCACCGGGGGCGCGTTAGGAAATCAGCCCCAGCATTTT
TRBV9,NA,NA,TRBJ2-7,CASSPGGQNSYEQYF,TGTGCCAGCAGCCCCGGAGGACAGAACTCCTACGAGCAGTACTTC
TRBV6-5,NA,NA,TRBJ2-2,CASSLGVRELFF,TGTGCCAGCAGTCTGGGGGTCCGGGAGCTGTTTTTT
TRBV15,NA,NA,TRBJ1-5,CATSRDEQPVNQPQHF,TGTGCCACCAGCAGAGATGAGCAGCCCGTTAATCAGCCCCAGCATTTT
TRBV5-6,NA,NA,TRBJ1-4,CASSLMGVVSEKLFF,TGTGCCAGCAGCTTGATGGGGGTAGTAAGTGAAAAACTGTTTTTT
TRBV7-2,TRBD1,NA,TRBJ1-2,CASSLSGTGNYGYTF,TGTGCCAGCAGCCTCTCGGGGACAGGAAACTATGGCTACACCTTC
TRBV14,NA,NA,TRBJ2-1,CASSPQGIEQFF,TGTGCCAGCAGCCCCCAGGGGATTGAGCAGTTCTTC
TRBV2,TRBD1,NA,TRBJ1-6,CASTQGQGSHNSPLHF,TGTGCCAGCACCCAGGGACAGGGGTCGCATAATTCACCCCTCCACTTT
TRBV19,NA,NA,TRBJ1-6,CASSISNSPLHF,TGTGCCAGTAGTATAAGTAATTCACCCCTCCACTTT